This T cell receptor beta chain was captured by sequencing in a study of cytomegalovirus exposure and HLA in healthy donors. General study points: Exclusion applied to some V segments, including TRBV6-2 and TRBV6-3, as they were indistinguishable. The authors later found HLA-associated TCR beta chains more clonally expanded than equally common others. In a later analysis, at a false discovery rate of 0.05, 16,951 TCR beta sequences were associated with HLA alleles. A later look showed TCR association rates differing by HLA locus, highest for DRB1 and lowest for HLA-C.

Researchers ran the PCR with 60 Vbeta and 13 Jbeta primers. The method was immunoSEQ multiplex PCR; TCRdb's version includes in-frame clones alone and lacks a portion of them. Here the sample spans about 130,000 clones, roughly 85% being singletons. The CDR3 is 15 amino acids. The J segment lost 4 bases and the V segment lost 1 base, leaving 3 bases of the junction unmatched. Germline CDR1 is PRHDT and CDR2 is FYEKMQ (reference sequence). Details on this clone: The antigen is undetermined.

The gene calls are TRBV13 and TRBJ2-1; TRBD2 matches 8 bases. The clonotype originates from a man aged 35 to 55 in good health and CMV-seropositive. What was sequenced was PBMCs. The CDR3 here is CASSLVAGGYNEQFF. The CDR3 DNA reads TGTGCCAGCAGCTTAGTTGCGGGAGGTTACAATGAGCAGTTCTTC.